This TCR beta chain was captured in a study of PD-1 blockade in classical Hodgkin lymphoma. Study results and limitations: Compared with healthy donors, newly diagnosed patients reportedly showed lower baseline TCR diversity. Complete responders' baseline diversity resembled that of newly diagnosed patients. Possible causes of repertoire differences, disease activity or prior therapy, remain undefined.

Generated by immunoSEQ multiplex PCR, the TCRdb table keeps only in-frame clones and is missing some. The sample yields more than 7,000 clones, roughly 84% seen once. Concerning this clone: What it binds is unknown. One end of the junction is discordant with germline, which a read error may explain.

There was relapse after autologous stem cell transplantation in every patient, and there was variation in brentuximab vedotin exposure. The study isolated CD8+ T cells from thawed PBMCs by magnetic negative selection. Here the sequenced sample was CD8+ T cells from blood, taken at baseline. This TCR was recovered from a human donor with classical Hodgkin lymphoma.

Here the CDR3 reads CASSQDSNTNTQYF. CDR3 bases: TGTGCCAGCAGCCAAGATAGTAACACAAATACGCAGTATTTT. V usage is TRBV14 and J usage is TRBJ2-3; no clear D. The CDR3 is 14 amino acids. The germline V gene encodes CDR1 SGHDN and CDR2 FVKESK.